The sequence of this TCR beta chain was determined in a study of OX40 agonist ivuxolimab in advanced cancers. The table came from immunoSEQ multiplex PCR; TCRdb's copy has only in-frame clones and leaves some out. This table has about 98,000 clones, approximately 90% appearing once. The clonotype originates from an adult with an advanced solid tumor such as melanoma, head and neck, liver or kidney cancer. This specimen consisted of CD4+ or CD8+ T cells sorted from blood, obtained in a trial of the OX40 agonist ivuxolimab.

CDR3 nucleotide sequence: TGTGCCAGCAGCCCAGCACAGGGGGCGGCCACCGGGGAGCTGTTTTTT. Translating it yields CASSPAQGAATGELFF. The chain is built from TRBV6-4 and TRBJ2-2; 9 bases are shared with TRBD1. Germline V gives CDR1 MRHNA, CDR2 SNTAGT. This CDR3 contains 16 residues. V lost 6 bases and J lost 4; bases outside the gene matches: 9.